Following are 21 T cell receptor beta chains from one sample sequenced in a study of memory CD4+ T cells and cytomegalovirus serostatus. The table came from immunoSEQ multiplex PCR; TCRdb's copy has only in-frame clones and leaves some out. Of 45,000 to 60,000 clones listed, approximately 82% are singletons. Single viable CD3+CD4+CD8-CD45RO+ cells were sorted as the memory CD4+ T cells. The sample taken for sequencing was memory CD4+ T cells from blood. Receptors were obtained from an adult in good health and CMV-seropositive.

The rearrangement joins TRBV23-1 to TRBJ2-7, with D perhaps matching TRBD1 or TRBD2 (5 bases each). TRBV23-1 is marked as an open reading frame, function uncertain. The CDR3 is 14 amino acids. Trimming left V 4 bases short and J 5 bases short, with 15 bases between. CDR3 loop: CASSLRGVGNEQYF. The CDR3 DNA follows: TGCGCCAGCAGTCTCAGAGGGGTAGGTAACGAGCAGTACTTC.

The chain employs TRBV6-6 and TRBJ1-2, with TRBD1 identical over 7 bases. V lost 0 bases and J lost 8; bases outside the gene matches: 6. CDR1 and CDR2 (germline): MNHNY, SVGAGI (reference sequence). CDR3 length equals 14 residues. CDR3 nucleotide sequence: TGTGCCAGCAGTTACTCGACAGGGCAGGGAGGCTACACCTTC. Translating gives CASSYSTGQGGYTF.

There are a few counts of this clone. V and J are TRBV5-6 and TRBJ1-1; 7 bases agree with TRBD1. CDR3 size: 12 residues. CDR1 and CDR2 from the germline V gene are SGHDT and YYEEEE. V was pared by 4 bases and J by 5 bases, with 2 bases of the junction left unmatched. For the CDR3, the DNA is TGTGCCAGCAGCCTACAGGGGACTGAAGCTTTCTTT. Translation: CASSLQGTEAFF.

This clone was seen just once. The V call is TRBV19, the J call TRBJ1-2; no reliable D call. From germline, CDR1 is LNHDA and CDR2 SQIVND (reference sequence). CDR3 length: 13 residues. V was pared by 9 bases and J by 2 bases, with 13 bases between. The CDR3 spells CASSGVPNYGYTF. CDR3 DNA sequence: TGTGCCAGCAGCGGTGTACCGAACTATGGCTACACCTTC.

The V call is TRBV29-1, the J call TRBJ2-7; D gene ambiguous. The CDR3 totals 13 residues. The germline V and J ends were trimmed by 4 bases and 0 bases, with 10 bases remaining between them. The V gene's germline CDR1 is SQVTM and CDR2 ANQGSEA. The CDR3 here is CSVALVSSYEQYF. The CDR3 DNA reads TGCAGCGTTGCGCTTGTGAGCTCCTACGAGCAGTACTTC.

This clone was picked up a small number of times. Other DNA sequences in this specimen translate into the identical CDR3. V gene TRBV25-1 combines with J gene TRBJ2-7; 8 bases fit TRBD2. Germline-derived CDR1 and CDR2 are MGHDK and SYGVNS. This CDR3 is built from 12 residues. V dropped 4 bases and J dropped 4; count of bases not matched to a gene: 0. CDR3 nucleotides: TGTGCCAGCAGTGGCGGGGGGTACGAGCAGTACTTC. Amino acids: CASSGGGYEQYF.

The chain has TRBV21-1 and TRBJ1-1; no check of the table's D call, TRBD1, against the DNA was made. TRBV21-1 is an annotated pseudogene. This CDR3 has 16 residues. CDR3 region: CASSTQKDRGRTEAFF. The CDR3, as DNA: TGTGCCAGCAGCACCCAGAAGGACAGGGGGCGAACTGAAGCTTTCTTT.

This chain connects TRBV6-4 to TRBJ2-1; D ambiguous. The germline V gene encodes CDR1 MRHNA and CDR2 SNTAGT. V lost 2 bases, J lost 8 bases, and 10 bases lay in between. This CDR3 spans 13 amino acids. The CDR3 DNA reads as TGTGCCAGCAGTGACGAGAGAGGTTATGAGCAGTTCTTC. This codes for CASSDERGYEQFF.

The V and J genes are TRBV10-3 and TRBJ2-3; D gene unclear. Trimming cost V 0 bases and J 2 bases, with 9 bases left between them. CDR1 is ENHRY and CDR2 is SYGVKD in the germline V gene. The CDR3 is 15 residues long. The CDR3 spells CAISESRQATDTQYF. The CDR3 region has the DNA TGTGCCATCAGTGAGTCGCGGCAGGCCACAGATACGCAGTATTTT.

The chain carries TRBV19 and TRBJ1-3; D is unclear. The V end was cut by 6 bases, the J end by 0 bases, with 12 bases between. Per the germline V gene, CDR1 is LNHDA and CDR2 is SQIVND (reference sequence). The CDR3 spans 15 residues. CDR3 DNA sequence: TGTGCCAGTAGGCTGGACGCCACCTCTGGAAACACCATATATTTT. Protein sequence: CASRLDATSGNTIYF.

The CDR3 DNA is TGTGCCAGCACTACAAGCCGTGGGCGGCGGCTCAATCAGCCCCAGCATTTT. Translated: CASTTSRGRRLNQPQHF. The rearrangement joins TRBV2 to TRBJ1-5; D call uncertain. The CDR3 totals 17 residues. V lost 7 bases and J lost 3, with 22 bases in between. Per germline, CDR1 SNHLY and CDR2 FYNNEI.

This chain links TRBV5-1 with TRBJ2-2, with unresolved D. CDR3 length: 14 amino acids. CDR1 is SGHRS, CDR2 YFSETQ, per germline. V lost 1 base, J lost 0 bases, and 4 bases lay in between. CDR3 nucleotides: TGCGCCAGCAGCTTGATTCCGAACACCGGGGAGCTGTTTTTT. Protein product: CASSLIPNTGELFF.

This chain links TRBV7-2 with TRBJ1-5, with 7 positions matching TRBD1. CDR3 length equals 15 residues. The V gene end was trimmed by 5 bases and the J gene end by 1 base; junction bases not matched to a gene: 5. Germline V CDR1 and CDR2: SGHTA, FQGNSA. The CDR3 DNA is TGTGCCAGCAGCCGCGACAGGGAGAGCAATCAGCCCCAGCATTTT. Amino acid sequence: CASSRDRESNQPQHF.

The chain uses TRBV5-1 and TRBJ2-1; 7 bases agree with TRBD2. Germline lookup yields CDR1 SGHRS and CDR2 YFSETQ. The CDR3 extends over 17 amino acids. V trimming: 5 bases; J trimming: 0 bases; junction bases outside the gene matches: 11. Written as DNA, the CDR3 is TGCGCCAGCAGTACCATCGGGAGGAGACCCTCCTACAATGAGCAGTTCTTC. Translated, it gives CASSTIGRRPSYNEQFF. The complete variable domain, with remaining parts taken from reference TRBV5-1 and TRBJ2-1, reads KAGVTQTPRYLIKTRGQQVTLSCSPISGHRSVSWYQQTPGQGLQFLFEYFSETQRNKGNFPGRFSGRQFSNSRSEMNVSTLELGDSALYLCASSTIGRRPSYNEQFFGPGTRLTVL.

The chain employs TRBV27 and TRBJ1-6, with D possibly being TRBD1 (5 bases). Germline CDR1 is MNHEY and CDR2 is SMNVEV (reference sequence). The CDR3 consists of 15 residues. V was pared by 1 base and J by 8 bases, with 12 bases between. CDR3 amino acids: CASSLWGGVYSPLHF. CDR3 nucleotides: TGTGCCAGCAGTTTATGGGGGGGAGTTTATTCACCCCTCCACTTT.

CDR3 amino acids: CSVQLGLADTGELFF. CDR3 bases: TGCAGCGTCCAACTGGGACTAGCGGACACCGGGGAGCTGTTTTTT. The rearrangement joins TRBV29-1 to TRBJ2-2; 11 bases map to TRBD2. Germline V CDR1 and CDR2: SQVTM, ANQGSEA. This CDR3 spans 15 amino acids. V lost 6 bases and J lost 3; bases outside the gene matches: 6.

This chain uses TRBV4-1 with TRBJ2-1; 10 bases line up with TRBD2. The CDR3 has 17 amino acids. Unmatched junction bases numbered 15, after V lost 6 bases and J lost 7 bases. Germline lookup yields CDR1 MGHRA and CDR2 YSYEKL. CDR3 DNA sequence: TGCGCCAGCAGAAAGGGCAGGCAAGCGGGGGGGCCAAATGAGCAGTTCTTC. Translated: CASRKGRQAGGPNEQFF.

Here the CDR3 DNA reads TGTGCCAGTAGGAGCCAAACCTCTGGAAACACCATATATTTT. Protein product: CASRSQTSGNTIYF. The gene calls are TRBV19 and TRBJ1-3; D unclear. Trimming removed 6 bases from V and 0 bases from J, with 9 bases in between. CDR3 length: 14 residues. Germline CDR1 reads LNHDA; CDR2 reads SQIVND (reference sequence).

Only one count was recorded for this clone. V is TRBV30 and J is TRBJ2-2; 8 bases line up with TRBD2. Germline CDR1 GTSNPN, CDR2 SVGIG (reference sequence). The CDR3 spans 16 residues. Germline trimming cut 0 bases from V and 2 bases from J; bases unmatched to any gene: 5. CDR3 in DNA: TGTGCCTGGAGTGTACCCGGGAGGGTCAACACCGGGGAGCTGTTTTTT. Protein sequence: CAWSVPGRVNTGELFF.

The chain uses TRBV5-3 and TRBJ2-1; perhaps TRBD1 as D (5 bases). TRBV5-3 is annotated as an ORF whose role is uncertain. The CDR3 sequence is 14 residues long. Trimming cost V 1 base and J 1 base, with 6 bases left between them. In DNA, the CDR3 is TGTGCCAGAAGCTTGCAGGGATCCTACAATGAGCAGTTCTTC. Amino acid sequence: CARSLQGSYNEQFF.

This rearrangement joins TRBV6-1 to TRBJ2-7; tentatively, D is TRBD1 (5 bases). This CDR3 has 14 amino acids. The germline gives CDR1 MNHNS, CDR2 SASEGT. The V and J ends lost 9 bases and 3 bases respectively, with 18 bases between them. The CDR3 DNA reads as TGTGCCAGTCGAAGAACGCTGCAGGGCTACGAGCAGTACTTC. It codes for CASRRTLQGYEQYF.